What follows are 21 T cell receptor beta chains derived from one specimen sequenced in a study of immune heterogeneity within non-small cell lung tumors. TCR beta CDR3 regions came from multiplex PCR with 32 forward V and 13 reverse J primers. TCRdb redid the calling of the multiplex PCR reads with MiXCR, one entry per CDR3 protein. The sample holds over 12,000 distinct CDR3 sequences; approximately 30% are singletons and the top ten take roughly 5.4%. Template material comprised bulk tumor genomic DNA at 450 to 600 ng per sample. The authors collected several far-apart biopsies from each primary tumor during surgery. Patients underwent curative surgery for non-small cell lung cancer (untreated and newly diagnosed). Material for sequencing was lung tumor tissue. These receptors were taken from a middle-aged man with non-small cell lung cancer.

The chain uses TRBV5-5 and TRBJ2-3, with 9 bases matching TRBD1. With V trimmed by 5 bases and J by 2 bases, 12 bases remained unmatched. CDR3 length: 17 residues. Germline V gene sequence: CDR1 SGHKS, CDR2 YYEKEE (reference sequence). The CDR3 coding sequence is TGTGCCAGCAGTTCTCTCCCGGGACAGGGCAACACAGATACGCAGTATTTT. It encodes CASSSLPGQGNTDTQYF.

This clonotype was picked up many times. CDR3 sequence (DNA): TGTGCCACCACGAGAAACACTAACCCCCCTTACGAGCAGTACTTC. It codes for CATTRNTNPPYEQYF. The chain couples TRBV10-3 to TRBJ2-7; no clear D. The germline CDR1 and CDR2 sequences are ENHRY and SYGVKD. The CDR3 length is 15 residues. The V and J ends lost 10 bases and 4 bases respectively, with 23 bases between them.

Remarks on this clonotype: This may arise from a read error, as a much more abundant clone is one base away. The chain links TRBV13 to TRBJ2-7; perhaps D is TRBD1 or TRBD2 (5 bases each). CDR3 length equals 15 residues. Per the germline V gene, CDR1 is PRHDT and CDR2 is FYEKMQ (reference sequence). For the CDR3, the DNA is TGTGCCAGCAGATTAGGGGACCATGAAGAGGACGAGCAGTACTTC. This gives the protein CASRLGDHEEDEQYF.

Many counts were recorded for this clonotype. The chain links TRBV6-2 or TRBV6-3 to TRBJ1-4; D is possibly TRBD1 (6 bases). Germline loops: CDR1 MNHEY, CDR2 SVGEGT. With 1 base removed from V and 4 bases from J, the gap between germline ends came to 13 bases. The CDR3 spans 16 residues. In nucleotides, the CDR3 is TGTGCCAGCAGTTACTTCGGGGGCGGTAATAATGAAAAACTGTTTTTT. It encodes CASSYFGGGNNEKLFF.

The chain has TRBV6-1 and TRBJ2-5; 12 nucleotides agree with TRBD1. With 10 bases clipped from V and 5 bases from J, the junction kept 11 bases outside the gene matches. This CDR3 is built from 15 residues. CDR1 is MNHNS and CDR2 is SASEGT in the germline V gene. The CDR3 is CATTGGQGAFETQYF. The CDR3 coding sequence is TGTGCCACCACGGGGGGACAGGGGGCCTTCGAGACCCAGTACTTC.

The V call is TRBV4-1, the J call TRBJ1-4; D is undetermined. Germline values: CDR1 MGHRA, CDR2 YSYEKL. CDR3 length: 16 residues. V lost 0 bases, J lost 0 bases, and 8 bases lay in between. In nucleotides, the CDR3 is TGCGCCAGCAGCCAAGAGGCGTCTGCAACTAATGAAAAACTGTTTTTT. Translation gives CASSQEASATNEKLFF.

About this clonotype itself: A much larger clonotype is one base distant, so this may be a read error. The chain joins TRBV5-1 to TRBJ1-2, with 9 bases fitting TRBD1. V was clipped by 0 bases and J by 9 bases; unmatched bases: 9. The CDR3 consists of 15 residues. The germline CDR1 and CDR2 sequences are SGHRS and YFSETQ. This chain's CDR3 is CASSLALGQGYCYTF. The CDR3 DNA sequence: TGCGCCAGCAGCTTGGCCCTCGGACAGGGGTATTGCTACACCTTC.

By proportion, this clonotype is medium-sized. This chain joins TRBV28 and TRBJ1-5, with D perhaps TRBD1 (6 bases). The V gene's germline CDR1 is MDHEN and CDR2 SYDVKM. The V end was cut by 4 bases, the J end by 11 bases, with 24 bases between. The CDR3 runs 16 residues. The CDR3 DNA sequence: TGTGCCAGCAGTTGGGGGCCGGGGGCCACCAGATTGTCCCAGCATTTT. Translation gives CASSWGPGATRLSQHF. Full variable domain (outside the CDR3, taken from reference TRBV28 and TRBJ1-5): DVKVTQSSRYLVKRTGEKVFLECVQDMDHENMFWYRQDPGLGLRLIYFSYDVKMKEKGDIPEGYSVSREKKERFSLILESASTNQTSMYLCASSWGPGATRLSQHFGDGTRLSIL.

This clonotype is deemed medium-sized. The chain joins TRBV6-1 to TRBJ2-7, with TRBD2 matching 15 bases. The CDR3 is 18 amino acids. Germline CDR1 MNHNS, CDR2 SASEGT. The trim removed 4 bases at V and 0 bases at J, leaving 7 bases unmatched. In DNA form, the CDR3 reads TGTGCCAGCAGTGGAGGGACTAGCGGGAGGACGAGCTCCTACGAGCAGTACTTC. It codes for CASSGGTSGRTSSYEQYF.

This clonotype came up many times. The chain employs TRBV20-1 and TRBJ2-1; D perhaps matches TRBD2 (6 bases). CDR1 is DFQATT and CDR2 is SNEGSKA in the germline V gene (reference sequence). The CDR3 runs 10 residues. This CDR3 reads CSPSGDEQFF. CDR3 bases: TGCAGCCCCTCGGGGGATGAGCAGTTCTTC.

To note about this clonotype: Since a much larger clone is just one base distant, this may be a read error. The chain carries TRBV14 and TRBJ2-7; D gene unclear. Germline V CDR1 and CDR2: SGHDN, FVKESK. This CDR3 is 16 amino acids long. DNA of the CDR3: TGTGCCGGCAGCCAACCCCTGGACCTCGGGCCATCCCCGCAGTACTTC. This encodes CAGSQPLDLGPSPQYF.

In its sample, this clonotype was seen many times. The chain has TRBV5-1 and TRBJ1-2; weak D call: TRBD1 (5 bases). Looked up from germline, CDR1 is SGHRS and CDR2 is YFSETQ. Trimming cost V 4 bases and J 4 bases, with 11 bases left between them. The CDR3 has 13 residues. Here the CDR3 DNA reads TGCGCCAGCAGCCCCCCGAGGGGCTATGGCTACACCTTC. The encoded protein is CASSPPRGYGYTF. Using reference TRBV5-1 and TRBJ1-2 for the parts outside the CDR3, the full variable domain is KAGVTQTPRYLIKTRGQQVTLSCSPISGHRSVSWYQQTPGQGLQFLFEYFSETQRNKGNFPGRFSGRQFSNSRSEMNVSTLELGDSALYLCASSPPRGYGYTFGSGTRLTVV.

A single count supports this clonotype. V usage is TRBV24-1 and J usage is TRBJ2-7, with TRBD1 identical over 8 bases. The CDR3 is made up of 15 amino acids. Germline V gene lookup returns CDR1 KGHDR and CDR2 SFDVKD. Trimming took 3 bases from V and 4 from J; bases not matched to a gene: 7. The CDR3 DNA follows: TGTGCCACCAGTGATATGGGACAGGTCGTTTACGAGCAGTACTTC. Its translation is CATSDMGQVVYEQYF.

As concerns this clonotype: Just one base apart from a much larger clone, this may be a read error. The V gene is TRBV7-6, the J gene TRBJ1-1; 10 bases align to TRBD1. There are 14 residues in the CDR3. J gave up 7 bases and V 6 bases, and 8 bases lay outside the gene matches. Germline V gene lookup returns CDR1 SGHVS and CDR2 FNYEAQ. Here the CDR3 reads CASRRDRGRGEAFF. CDR3 in DNA: TGTGCCAGCAGACGCGACAGGGGGCGCGGTGAAGCTTTCTTT.

This clonotype showed up many times. The J gene is TRBJ2-3, the V gene TRBV12-3 or TRBV12-4; no clear D gene. V lost 2 bases, J lost 6 bases, and 6 bases lay in between. The CDR3 extends over 12 amino acids. CDR3 nucleotides: TGTGCCAGCAGTTTATGGGTTGATACGCAGTATTTT. This sequence encodes CASSLWVDTQYF.

This clonotype was recorded a few times. At one end the junction does not follow the germline gene, possibly because of a read error. The rearrangement links TRBV6-1 to TRBJ2-2; tentatively, D is TRBD2 (5 bases). CDR1 is MNHNS, CDR2 SASEGT, per germline. The CDR3 covers 14 residues. DNA of the CDR3: TGTGCCAGCAGCCCCAGGCGGAACACCGGGGAGCTGCTTTTT. Translated: CASSPRRNTGELLF.

The V call is TRBV2, the J call TRBJ2-5; D possibly matches TRBD1 or TRBD2 (7 bases each). V was pared by 7 bases and J by 3 bases, with 18 bases between. Germline V gene sequence: CDR1 SNHLY, CDR2 FYNNEI. The CDR3 is 15 amino acids. This CDR3 reads CASTQGGSVKETQYF. The CDR3 coding sequence is TGTGCCAGCACCCAGGGGGGGAGTGTTAAAGAGACCCAGTACTTC. Together with reference TRBV2 and TRBJ2-5, the CDR3 gives the full variable domain: EPEVTQTPSHQVTQMGQEVILRCVPISNHLYFYWYRQILGQKVEFLVSFYNNEISEKSEIFDDQFSVERPDGSNFTLKIRSTKLEDSAMYFCASTQGGSVKETQYFGPGTRLLVL.

Remarks on this clonotype: This could be a read error, since a much larger clone is one nucleotide away. J is TRBJ1-2 and V is TRBV12-3 or TRBV12-4, with unresolved D. The length of the CDR3 is 12 residues. In DNA form, the CDR3 reads TGTCCCAGCAGGCGCACCTCGTATGGCTACACCTTC. Protein product: CPSRRTSYGYTF.

This clonotype was picked up many times. This chain links TRBV9 with TRBJ2-1, with D possibly TRBD1 on 5 matching bases. The CDR3 is made up of 14 amino acids. Germline V gives CDR1 SGDLS, CDR2 YYNGEE. Deletions cut 0 bases from V and 8 bases from J, with 12 bases between. CDR3 loop: CASSVEGLRDEQFF. In nucleotides, the CDR3 is TGTGCCAGCAGCGTAGAGGGGCTACGGGATGAGCAGTTCTTC.

This clonotype is classed as medium-sized. The genes are TRBV6-1 and TRBJ1-2, with 8 bases matching TRBD1. Germline CDR1 reads MNHNS; CDR2 reads SASEGT. Germline trimming cut 6 bases from V and 7 bases from J; bases unmatched to any gene: 7. This CDR3 is built from 13 residues. In DNA, the CDR3 is TGTGCCAGCAGCGCGCAGGGGGCGTTTGGCTACACCTTC. Its protein product is CASSAQGAFGYTF.

This clonotype is labeled as medium-sized (0.01 to 0.1%). The chain couples TRBV27 to TRBJ2-7, with D maybe TRBD1 (6 bases). Per germline, CDR1 MNHEY and CDR2 SMNVEV (reference sequence). Trimming pared 6 bases from V and 8 bases from J, leaving 14 bases between. The CDR3 is 12 amino acids. The CDR3 DNA is TGTGCCAGCAGCTCGGACAGACGTCAGCAGTACTTC. This sequence encodes CASSSDRRQQYF.